The entry below gives a single TCR beta chain sequence along with its context. Sequencing was performed with immunoSEQ multiplex PCR; in TCRdb, only in-frame clones are kept and a portion is missing. The sample shows fewer than 110,000 clones, around 84% of them seen only once. The germline V gene encodes CDR1 LGHNA and CDR2 YSLEER. Trimming left V 1 base short and J 1 base short, with 13 bases between. The CDR3 sequence is 16 residues long. The source of the sample is a study of T cell responses to AZD1222 COVID-19 vaccine. The chain recombines TRBV4-3 with TRBJ1-2; no firm D call. This TCR came from an adult in good health. The material sequenced was peripheral blood, taken on day 0 of AZD1222 vaccination. CDR3 amino acids: CASSQASANYNYGYTF. For the CDR3, the DNA is TGCGCCAGCAGCCAAGCCTCAGCGAACTATAACTATGGCTACACCTTC.